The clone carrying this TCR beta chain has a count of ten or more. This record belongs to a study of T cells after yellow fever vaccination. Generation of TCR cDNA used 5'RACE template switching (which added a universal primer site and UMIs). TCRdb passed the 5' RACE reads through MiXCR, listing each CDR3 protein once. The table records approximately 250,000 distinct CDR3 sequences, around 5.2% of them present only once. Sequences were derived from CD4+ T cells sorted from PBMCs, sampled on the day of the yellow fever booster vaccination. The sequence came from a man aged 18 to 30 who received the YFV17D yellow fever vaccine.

In nucleotides, the CDR3 is TGTGCCAGCAGAGAACCGGGACTGAACACCGGGGAGCTGTTTTTT. Its protein is CASREPGLNTGELFF. The V call is TRBV11-2, the J call TRBJ2-2, with a possible D match to TRBD2 (6 bases). Trimming took 6 bases from V and 1 from J, leaving 12 bases between them. In germline, CDR1 is SGHAT, CDR2 FQNNGV. The CDR3 runs to 15 residues. Full variable domain (missing parts from reference TRBV11-2 and TRBJ2-2): EAGVAQSPRYKIIEKRQSVAFWCNPISGHATLYWYQQILGQGPKLLIQFQNNGVVDDSQLPKDRFSAERLKGVDSTLKIQPAKLEDSAVYLCASREPGLNTGELFFGEGSRLTVL.